The 19 T cell receptor beta chains listed next were all sequenced from one sample in a study of shared clonotypes between healthy human individuals (TCRdb year 2020). The library was prepared using the immunoSEQ multiplex PCR assay. Sourced from immuneACCESS, this table was stored by TCRdb with only in-frame sequences that have V and J called. A share of the clones is absent; for the studies checked, an unresolved V gene accounts for under half, and the remainder has no known explanation. The table for this sample lists approximately 2.1 million clones; more than 85% of them were counted only once. The ten biggest clones cover approximately 0.4% of the sample. Sequencing used naive CD4+ T cells from PBMCs. The cell subset or site tag for this specimen amounts to: CD45RA+ positively selected. All receptors derive from a man aged 18 to 29 in good health. Some clones in this sample may be carry-over from other donors' samples.

The genes are TRBV7-2 and TRBJ1-3; 11 bases are shared with TRBD1. The V gene end was trimmed by 5 bases and the J gene end by 8 bases; junction bases not matched to a gene: 8. This CDR3 contains 15 residues. Germline-derived CDR1 and CDR2 are SGHTA and FQGNSA. The DNA for the CDR3 is TGTGCCAGCAGCATTACCGGGACAGGGGGGCACACCATATATTTT. As protein: CASSITGTGGHTIYF.

The CDR3 DNA is TGTGCCAGCAGAGGAGTGGGACTCGGCGGGGAGACCCAGTACTTC. Residues: CASRGVGLGGETQYF. This sequence joins TRBV11-2 and TRBJ2-5, with TRBD2 as a possible D gene (6 bases). The CDR3 loop spans 15 amino acids. V shed 6 bases and J shed 5 bases, with 19 bases lying between them. Germline CDR1 reads SGHAT; CDR2 reads FQNNGV.

The chain carries TRBV9 and TRBJ2-5, with TRBD2 matching 9 bases. The V gene end was trimmed by 4 bases and the J gene end by 1 base; junction bases not matched to a gene: 5. Per germline, CDR1 SGDLS and CDR2 YYNGEE. The CDR3 loop spans 15 amino acids. Written as DNA, the CDR3 is TGTGCCAGCAGCCCCGGGACTAGCACCCAAGAGACCCAGTACTTC. This gives the protein CASSPGTSTQETQYF.

This chain's CDR3 is CASSLRPERGNGYTF. In DNA form, the CDR3 reads TGTGCCAGCAGCTTACGCCCAGAGCGGGGGAATGGCTACACCTTC. The genes are TRBV7-8 and TRBJ1-2, with D possibly TRBD1 on 5 matching bases. The CDR3 length is 15 residues. Trimming took 2 bases from V and 6 from J, leaving 16 bases between them. The V gene's germline CDR1 is SGHVS and CDR2 FQNEAQ.

CDR3 sequence (DNA): TGTGCCAGCAGGGCCGGGGTCAGCACAGATACGCAGTATTTT. It encodes CASRAGVSTDTQYF. The chain joins TRBV14 to TRBJ2-3, with D possibly being TRBD2 (5 bases). Germline V gene data show CDR1 as SGHDN and CDR2 as FVKESK. The CDR3 spans 14 residues. V was cut by 6 bases and J by 0 bases, with 10 bases left in between.

This chain joins TRBV5-1 and TRBJ2-6; D gene ambiguous. The germline V gene has CDR1 SGHRS and CDR2 YFSETQ. There are 15 residues in the CDR3. Trimming cost V 1 base and J 3 bases, with 8 bases left between them. CDR3 amino acids: CASSLTVGGANVLTF. In DNA form, the CDR3 reads TGCGCCAGCAGCTTGACCGTGGGTGGGGCCAACGTCCTGACTTTC.

The rearrangement uses TRBV2 and TRBJ2-1, with D possibly matching TRBD2 (5 bases). The V gene's germline CDR1 is SNHLY and CDR2 FYNNEI. The CDR3 totals 15 residues. V gave up 6 bases and J gave up 5 bases, with 17 bases separating them. As DNA, the CDR3 is TGTGCCAGCAGATCGAGGATAAGCGGAGACAATGAGCAGTTCTTC. Protein product: CASRSRISGDNEQFF.

For this clone: Other DNA variants within this sample encode the same CDR3. This sequence joins TRBV5-1 and TRBJ2-1, with TRBD2 identical over 8 bases. Looked up from germline, CDR1 is SGHRS and CDR2 is YFSETQ. V trimming: 0 bases; J trimming: 2 bases; junction bases outside the gene matches: 4. The CDR3 sequence is 16 residues long. CDR3 sequence reads: CASSLDLAGTYNEQFF. CDR3 nucleotides: TGCGCCAGCAGCTTGGATTTAGCGGGAACCTACAATGAGCAGTTCTTC.

The chain is built from TRBV5-1 and TRBJ1-4; 10 bases are shared with TRBD1. CDR1 is SGHRS and CDR2 is YFSETQ in the germline V gene. This CDR3 is built from 16 residues. V lost 4 bases, J lost 1 base, and 4 bases stayed unmatched. CDR3 coding DNA: TGCGCCAGCAGCCGTGGACAGGGGGTAACTAATGAAAAACTGTTTTTT. It yields the protein CASSRGQGVTNEKLFF. Complete variable domain (other parts from reference TRBV5-1 and TRBJ1-4): KAGVTQTPRYLIKTRGQQVTLSCSPISGHRSVSWYQQTPGQGLQFLFEYFSETQRNKGNFPGRFSGRQFSNSRSEMNVSTLELGDSALYLCASSRGQGVTNEKLFFGSGTQLSVL.

The chain uses TRBV5-4 and TRBJ2-7; 10 bases line up with TRBD2. Germline CDR1 is SGHNT and CDR2 is YYREEE (reference sequence). With 3 bases clipped from V and 6 bases from J, the junction kept 12 bases outside the gene matches. The CDR3 is made up of 16 amino acids. Written as DNA, the CDR3 is TGTGCCAGCAGCTCGACCTTGGGGACTAGCGTTGGCGAGCAGTACTTC. Protein sequence: CASSSTLGTSVGEQYF.

The rearrangement joins TRBV5-1 to TRBJ2-4; possibly TRBD2 for D (7 bases). Germline values: CDR1 SGHRS, CDR2 YFSETQ. V dropped 7 bases and J dropped 0 bases, with 17 bases sitting between them. CDR3 size: 16 residues. Written as DNA, the CDR3 is TGCGCCAGCCGGGGGGCCGGTCCCTTAGCCAAAAACATTCAGTACTTC. Translating it yields CASRGAGPLAKNIQYF. Supplemented by reference TRBV5-1 and TRBJ2-4, the full variable domain reads KAGVTQTPRYLIKTRGQQVTLSCSPISGHRSVSWYQQTPGQGLQFLFEYFSETQRNKGNFPGRFSGRQFSNSRSEMNVSTLELGDSALYLCASRGAGPLAKNIQYFGAGTRLSVL.

This chain links TRBV28 with TRBJ1-4, with D tentatively TRBD1 (6 bases). In germline, CDR1 is MDHEN, CDR2 SYDVKM. The CDR3 is 15 amino acids. Trimming pared 4 bases from V and 7 bases from J, leaving 16 bases between. CDR3 protein: CASSSRGGSGEKLFF. As DNA, the CDR3 is TGTGCCAGCAGTTCGAGGGGGGGGTCGGGTGAAAAACTGTTTTTT.

The chain couples TRBV15 to TRBJ2-1; 11 bases align to TRBD2. Trimming removed 5 bases from V and 5 bases from J; junction bases left unmatched: 2. The CDR3 is 14 amino acids. Germline assignment: CDR1 LNHNV and CDR2 YYDKDF (reference sequence). The CDR3 DNA follows: TGTGCCACCAGCCCGGGACTAGCGGACAATGAGCAGTTCTTC. This translates into CATSPGLADNEQFF.

The J gene is TRBJ2-5, the V gene TRBV29-1; D assignment may be TRBD1 or TRBD2 (5 bases each). V shed 3 bases and J shed 5 bases, with 13 bases lying between them. CDR1 is SQVTM and CDR2 is ANQGSEA in the germline V gene. The CDR3 has 13 amino acids. CDR3 sequence: CSVDWGPGETQYF. The CDR3 coding sequence is TGCAGCGTTGATTGGGGACCAGGGGAGACCCAGTACTTC.

V and J are TRBV5-1 and TRBJ1-4; TRBD1 matches at 9 bases. The CDR3 has 13 residues. V shed 9 bases and J 8 bases; nucleotides not matched to a gene: 8. Germline V gives CDR1 SGHRS, CDR2 YFSETQ. The CDR3 nucleotides read TGCGCCACCAAACAGGGGGCGGGAGAAAAACTGTTTTTT. Amino acids: CATKQGAGEKLFF.

The V and J genes are TRBV5-1 and TRBJ2-2; no firm D call. The germline V gene has CDR1 SGHRS and CDR2 YFSETQ. This CDR3 has 12 residues. The V end lost 0 bases, the J end lost 7 bases, and 4 bases lay between the germline ends. The CDR3, as DNA: TGCGCCAGCAGCTTGGATTACGGGGAGCTGTTTTTT. This sequence encodes CASSLDYGELFF.

The V gene is TRBV6-5, the J gene TRBJ2-7; TRBD2 agrees at 10 bases. Germline loops: CDR1 MNHEY, CDR2 SVGAGI. V was clipped by 2 bases and J by 7 bases; unmatched bases: 2. This CDR3 has 13 residues. The CDR3 loop reads CASSYGTSAEQYF. In DNA form, the CDR3 reads TGTGCCAGCAGTTACGGGACTAGCGCTGAGCAGTACTTC.

This clone was found once. This chain links TRBV19 with TRBJ1-5, with 10 bases lining up with TRBD1. Germline-derived CDR1 and CDR2 are LNHDA and SQIVND (reference sequence). With 6 bases clipped from V and 4 bases from J, the junction kept 12 bases outside the gene matches. This CDR3 contains 17 residues. CDR3 in DNA: TGTGCCAGTAGCACTACCCGGGACAGGGGTTGGAATCAGCCCCAGCATTTT. This gives the protein CASSTTRDRGWNQPQHF.

This chain connects TRBV5-1 to TRBJ2-1, with 10 bases lining up with TRBD2. This CDR3 has 15 amino acids. In germline, CDR1 is SGHRS, CDR2 YFSETQ. V lost 6 bases, J lost 6 bases, and 9 bases stayed unmatched. CDR3 in DNA: TGCGCCAGCACCCCAATAGCGGGAGGAAGCAATGAGCAGTTCTTC. It specifies CASTPIAGGSNEQFF.